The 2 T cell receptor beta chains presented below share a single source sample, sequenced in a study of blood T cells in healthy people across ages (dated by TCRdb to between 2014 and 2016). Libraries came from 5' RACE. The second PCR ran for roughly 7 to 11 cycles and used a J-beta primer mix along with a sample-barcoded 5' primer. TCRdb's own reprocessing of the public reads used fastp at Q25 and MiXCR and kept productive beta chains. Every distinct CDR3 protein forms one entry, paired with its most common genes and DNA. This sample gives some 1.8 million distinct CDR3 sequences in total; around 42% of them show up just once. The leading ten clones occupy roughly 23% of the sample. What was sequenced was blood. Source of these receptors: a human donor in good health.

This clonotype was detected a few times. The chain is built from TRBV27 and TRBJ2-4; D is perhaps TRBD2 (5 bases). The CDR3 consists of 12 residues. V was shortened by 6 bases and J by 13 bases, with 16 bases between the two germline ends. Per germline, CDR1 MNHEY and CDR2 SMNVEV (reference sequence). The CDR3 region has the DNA TGTGCCAGCAGAGCCGGCCTAAGGGAGCAGTACTTC. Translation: CASRAGLREQYF.

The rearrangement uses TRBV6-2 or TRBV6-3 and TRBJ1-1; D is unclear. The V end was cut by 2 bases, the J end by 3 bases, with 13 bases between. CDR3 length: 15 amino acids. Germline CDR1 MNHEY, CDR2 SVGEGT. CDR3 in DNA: TGTGCCAGCAGTTACGACGAGGCGGGGTACACTGAAGCTTTCTTT. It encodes CASSYDEAGYTEAFF.